These 30 T cell receptor beta chains were all obtained from the same sample, sequenced in a study of blood T cell repertoires in COVID-19. Generated by immunoSEQ multiplex PCR, the TCRdb table keeps only in-frame clones and is missing some. The profile covers hundreds of thousands of clones, with about 68% appearing a single time and around 3.4% taken by the ten largest. The sample consisted of peripheral blood. Source of these receptors: a woman aged 80 or older with acute or convalescent COVID-19.

The genes are TRBV9 and TRBJ2-1; 9 bases line up with TRBD2. V lost 0 bases, J lost 5 bases, and 6 bases stayed unmatched. Germline V lookup: CDR1 SGDLS, CDR2 YYNGEE. The CDR3 is made up of 16 amino acids. Written as DNA, the CDR3 is TGTGCCAGCAGCGTAGGGCCTAGCGGGACGAACAATGAGCAGTTCTTC. Residues: CASSVGPSGTNNEQFF.

The V gene is TRBV2, the J gene TRBJ2-1; possible D gene TRBD1, 6 bases. The length of the CDR3 is 15 residues. V lost 2 bases and J lost 4, with 12 bases in between. The germline V gene encodes CDR1 SNHLY and CDR2 FYNNEI. The chain's CDR3 is CASSEKGVSYNEQFF. The CDR3 DNA sequence: TGTGCCAGCAGTGAAAAGGGGGTCAGTTACAATGAGCAGTTCTTC.

The chain employs TRBV19 and TRBJ2-7; 9 bases align to TRBD2. Germline V gene data show CDR1 as LNHDA and CDR2 as SQIVND (reference sequence). This CDR3 contains 15 residues. The J segment lost 6 bases and the V segment lost 3 bases, leaving 9 bases of the junction unmatched. The CDR3 protein is CASSISLAGIGEQYF. Here the CDR3 DNA reads TGTGCCAGTAGTATCAGCCTAGCGGGGATCGGCGAGCAGTACTTC.

This rearrangement joins TRBV30 to TRBJ2-7, with D unclear. The CDR3 loop spans 13 amino acids. Germline values: CDR1 GTSNPN, CDR2 SVGIG (reference sequence). V was clipped by 0 bases and J by 3 bases, with 9 bases between them. The CDR3 bases are TGTGCCTGGAGTGTACTGCGGTTCTACGAGCAGTACTTC. Translated: CAWSVLRFYEQYF.

This chain links TRBV7-9 with TRBJ1-4; tentatively, D is TRBD1 (5 bases). V was pared by 2 bases and J by 0 bases, with 10 bases between. There are 16 residues in the CDR3. CDR1 is SEHNR and CDR2 is FQNEAQ in the germline V gene (reference sequence). CDR3 loop: CASSLSGLTTNEKLFF. The CDR3 DNA sequence: TGTGCCAGCAGCTTATCAGGGCTAACAACTAATGAAAAACTGTTTTTT.

The CDR3 nucleotides read TGTGCCAGCAGTTTAAAAGCGGGTTCCTACGAGCAGTACTTC. Protein product: CASSLKAGSYEQYF. J is TRBJ2-7 and V is TRBV27; possibly TRBD2 for D (6 bases). Trimming took 2 bases from V and 1 from J, leaving 9 bases between them. This CDR3 has 14 amino acids. The germline V gene encodes CDR1 MNHEY and CDR2 SMNVEV (reference sequence).

The J gene is TRBJ1-5, the V gene TRBV10-3, with a possible D match to TRBD1 (6 bases). Trimming shortened V by 0 bases and J by 4 bases, and 13 bases separated the two germline ends. Germline values: CDR1 ENHRY, CDR2 SYGVKD. This CDR3 spans 16 amino acids. The chain's CDR3 is CAISESGTTTNQPQHF. CDR3 coding DNA: TGTGCCATCAGTGAGTCGGGGACAACGACAAATCAGCCCCAGCATTTT.

The genes are TRBV6-5 and TRBJ2-7; 9 bases are a match to TRBD2. This CDR3 has 15 amino acids. The germline CDR1 and CDR2 sequences are MNHEY and SVGAGI. V dropped 2 bases and J dropped 2; count of bases not matched to a gene: 4. CDR3 residues: CASSYKLAGAYEQYF. DNA of the CDR3: TGTGCCAGCAGTTACAAGTTAGCGGGGGCCTACGAGCAGTACTTC.

The chain combines TRBV5-1 with TRBJ1-4; D uncertain. Germline values: CDR1 SGHRS, CDR2 YFSETQ. Trimming pared 4 bases from V and 5 bases from J, leaving 9 bases between. This CDR3 spans 13 amino acids. The CDR3 DNA reads as TGCGCCAGCAGCCTCGGGAAAAATGAAAAACTGTTTTTT. This gives the protein CASSLGKNEKLFF.

The V and J genes are TRBV6-5 and TRBJ2-2, with a tentative D call TRBD1 (5 bases). Germline CDR1 reads MNHEY; CDR2 reads SVGAGI. This CDR3 region has 14 residues. With 7 bases removed from V and 7 bases from J, the gap between germline ends came to 16 bases. The CDR3 reads CASTGRDEHGELFF. The CDR3 nucleotides read TGTGCCAGCACCGGCAGGGATGAACACGGGGAGCTGTTTTTT.

The chain couples TRBV12-3 or TRBV12-4 to TRBJ1-1; no definite D call. The length of the CDR3 is 13 residues. The V end lost 5 bases, the J end lost 3 bases, and 10 bases lay between the germline ends. The CDR3 coding sequence is TGTGCCAGCAGTCAACGGTTGGACACTGAAGCTTTCTTT. Protein product: CASSQRLDTEAFF.

J is TRBJ1-3 and V is TRBV7-9; TRBD1 is a possible D gene (5 bases). The CDR3 totals 15 residues. V was trimmed by 2 bases and J by 1 base, leaving 9 bases between them. Germline CDR1 is SEHNR and CDR2 is FQNEAQ (reference sequence). CDR3 region: CASSLRGLSGNTIYF. CDR3 nucleotide sequence: TGTGCCAGCAGCTTAAGGGGACTATCTGGAAACACCATATATTTT.

The chain recombines TRBV6-5 with TRBJ2-1; TRBD2 matches at 10 bases. V lost 0 bases and J lost 9; bases outside the gene matches: 8. The CDR3 is 16 amino acids. Germline values: CDR1 MNHEY, CDR2 SVGAGI. The CDR3 DNA reads TGTGCCAGCAGTTACTCTGAAGCGGGGGGGCAGGTTGAGCAGTTCTTC. Its translation is CASSYSEAGGQVEQFF.

The chain combines TRBV11-3 with TRBJ2-3, with 7 bases that match TRBD1. J was trimmed by 5 bases and V by 1 base; bases with no gene match: 9. The CDR3 consists of 16 residues. Germline V gene sequence: CDR1 SGHNT, CDR2 YENEEA. This CDR3 is CASSLGTGVEEDTQYF. The CDR3 DNA reads as TGTGCCAGCAGCTTAGGAACAGGGGTAGAGGAAGATACGCAGTATTTT. The full variable domain, with the rest looked up from reference TRBV11-3 and TRBJ2-3, is EAGVVQSPRYKIIEKKQPVAFWCNPISGHNTLYWYLQNLGQGPELLIRYENEEAVDDSQLPKDRFSAERLKGVDSTLKIQPAELGDSAVYLCASSLGTGVEEDTQYFGPGTRLTVL.

The chain recombines TRBV6-1 with TRBJ2-1; 7 nucleotides line up with TRBD2. Germline trimming cut 2 bases from V and 0 bases from J; bases unmatched to any gene: 16. CDR1 is MNHNS and CDR2 is SASEGT in the germline V gene. The CDR3 is 20 residues long. In DNA, the CDR3 is TGTGCCAGCAGTGAATTGAAGGCGGAGTCTAGCGGAAGCTCCTACAATGAGCAGTTCTTC. It encodes CASSELKAESSGSSYNEQFF.

This chain connects TRBV7-2 to TRBJ2-7, with D possibly being TRBD1 (5 bases). Germline values: CDR1 SGHTA, CDR2 FQGNSA. Trimming removed 2 bases at V and 4 bases at J, with 24 bases between. This CDR3 is built from 18 residues. The CDR3 nucleotides are TGTGCCAGCAGCTTAAGGGCCCCCCCTGATAGGGGTTTTTACGAGCAGTACTTC. Translated, it gives CASSLRAPPDRGFYEQYF.

The chain employs TRBV6-5 and TRBJ2-1; possible D gene TRBD2, 6 bases. The V end lost 5 bases, the J end lost 7 bases, and 18 bases lay between the germline ends. The CDR3 spans 15 residues. Per the germline V gene, CDR1 is MNHEY and CDR2 is SVGAGI. CDR3 sequence (DNA): TGTGCCAGCAGTATTGTCAGCGGGCCCTGGAATGAGCAGTTCTTC. Translated, it gives CASSIVSGPWNEQFF.

J is TRBJ2-1 and V is TRBV5-1; D not resolved. The V gene lost 3 bases and the J gene lost 8 bases, with 9 bases spanning the gap. The V gene's germline CDR1 is SGHRS and CDR2 YFSETQ. The CDR3 loop spans 12 amino acids. CDR3 coding DNA: TGCGCCAGCAGCTCCTATATGGATGAGCAGTTCTTC. Translated, it gives CASSSYMDEQFF.

The rearrangement links TRBV19 to TRBJ1-3; D might be TRBD1 (6 bases). V was clipped by 3 bases and J by 4 bases, with 13 bases between them. The CDR3 is 15 residues long. The germline CDR1 and CDR2 sequences are LNHDA and SQIVND (reference sequence). CDR3: CASSIVRGMGNTIYF. CDR3 DNA sequence: TGTGCCAGTAGTATCGTCAGGGGTATGGGAAACACCATATATTTT.

CDR3 residues: CASSKTDGPIRGEQYF. The CDR3 DNA follows: TGTGCCAGCAGCAAGACGGACGGACCCATCCGGGGTGAGCAGTACTTC. The genes are TRBV21-1 and TRBJ2-7; the table calls TRBD2, which could not be checked here. TRBV21-1 is deemed a pseudogene. This CDR3 has 16 residues.

V and J are TRBV19 and TRBJ1-5, with 8 bases that match TRBD1. The junction had 13 bases not matched to a gene; V was cut back by 6 bases and J by 6 bases. CDR1 is LNHDA, CDR2 SQIVND, per germline (reference sequence). This CDR3 has 16 amino acids. This CDR3 reads CASRSGTGGNRQPQHF. For the CDR3, the DNA is TGTGCCAGTAGATCTGGGACAGGCGGTAATCGTCAGCCCCAGCATTTT.

The chain uses TRBV19 and TRBJ2-5; weak D call: TRBD1 (6 bases). The CDR3 contains 17 residues. Germline-derived CDR1 and CDR2 are LNHDA and SQIVND (reference sequence). V was clipped by 1 base and J by 1 base, with 16 bases between them. The CDR3 protein is CASSIAGVRGGQETQYF. CDR3 DNA sequence: TGTGCCAGTAGTATAGCCGGCGTCCGAGGGGGCCAAGAGACCCAGTACTTC.

This clone has only a few counts. The rearrangement uses TRBV19 and TRBJ1-5, with unresolved D. The CDR3 consists of 13 residues. Germline V gives CDR1 LNHDA, CDR2 SQIVND (reference sequence). Deletions cut 2 bases from V and 9 bases from J, with 11 bases between. For the CDR3, the DNA is TGTGCCAGTAGTATAAACGGCCCGGGGCCCCAGCATTTT. Its translation is CASSINGPGPQHF.

The rearrangement joins TRBV3-1 (or the pseudogene TRBV3-2) to TRBJ2-5; TRBD2 matches at 14 bases. The ends lost 3 bases at V and 5 bases at J; junction bases unmatched: 11. Germline V gives CDR1 LGHDT, CDR2 YNNKEL (reference sequence). The CDR3 has 18 amino acids. DNA of the CDR3: TGTGCCAGCAGCCACGCCGGACTAGCGGGGGGTCCTAGGGAGACCCAGTACTTC. Translating it yields CASSHAGLAGGPRETQYF.

The V gene is TRBV19, the J gene TRBJ1-4, with a tentative D call TRBD1 (5 bases). The CDR3 consists of 16 residues. Germline loops: CDR1 LNHDA, CDR2 SQIVND (reference sequence). Between the trimmed V and J ends, which lost 5 bases and 5 bases, there was a span of 18 bases. This chain's CDR3 is CASSFWAGPINEKLFF. The DNA for the CDR3 is TGTGCCAGTAGTTTTTGGGCAGGGCCGATCAATGAAAAACTGTTTTTT.

V is TRBV9 and J is TRBJ1-6, with D possibly being TRBD1 (5 bases). CDR3 length: 13 amino acids. Trimming left V 3 bases short and J 10 bases short, with 11 bases between. Germline CDR1 SGDLS, CDR2 YYNGEE. CDR3 amino acids: CASSGIGVSPLHF. The CDR3 nucleotides read TGTGCCAGCAGCGGTATAGGGGTCTCACCCCTCCACTTT.

This chain uses TRBV6-6 with TRBJ2-7, with TRBD2 matching 9 bases. J lost 6 bases, V lost 5 bases, and 20 bases had no gene match. CDR3 length equals 18 residues. Germline V gene lookup returns CDR1 MNHNY and CDR2 SVGAGI (reference sequence). CDR3 coding DNA: TGTGCCAGCAGTCCCGGGACATCGGGACTAGCTCTCTTGGGCGAGCAGTACTTC. This translates into CASSPGTSGLALLGEQYF.

The J gene is TRBJ2-3, the V gene TRBV21-1; the table's D call of TRBD1 was not tested on the DNA. TRBV21-1 corresponds to a pseudogene. CDR3 length equals 14 residues. The CDR3 spells CASSGATGPDTQYF. CDR3 nucleotides: TGTGCCAGCAGCGGCGCGACAGGGCCAGATACGCAGTATTTT.

This clone was counted a few times. The rearrangement joins TRBV5-1 to TRBJ1-6; 8 positions agree with TRBD1. CDR1 and CDR2 (germline): SGHRS, YFSETQ. The J segment lost 7 bases and the V segment lost 5 bases, leaving 5 bases of the junction unmatched. The length of the CDR3 is 14 residues. The CDR3 is CASSTGQGNSPLHF. Here the CDR3 DNA reads TGCGCCAGCAGTACAGGACAGGGAAATTCACCCCTCCACTTT.

This clone was recorded a few times. J is TRBJ2-1 and V is TRBV11-3; TRBD2 agrees at 8 bases. Germline loops: CDR1 SGHNT, CDR2 YENEEA. With V trimmed by 1 base and J by 4 bases, 9 bases remained unmatched. The CDR3 has 17 residues. DNA for the CDR3: TGTGCCAGCAGCTTAGGATCGGCGGGGGGATTTTACAATGAGCAGTTCTTC. Translation gives CASSLGSAGGFYNEQFF.